This T cell receptor (beta chain) was found in a study of T cell repertoires in cytomegalovirus infection. Via MiXCR, TCRdb re-called the reads, giving one row per CDR3 protein. The sample yields just under 500,000 distinct CDR3 sequences, more than 30% seen once. Points on this clonotype: Its target is not known.

Germline-derived CDR1 and CDR2 are ENHRY and SYGVKD. Trimming cost V 4 bases and J 3 bases; bases outside gene matches: 1. The CDR3 extends over 13 amino acids. Specimen: cultured PBMCs, collected from culture after CMV antigen stimulation. This sequence was found in a human donor in good health (CMV status not recorded). Some clones in this sample may be carry-over from other donors' samples. This chain uses TRBV10-3 with TRBJ2-7; 9 nucleotides match TRBD1. The CDR3 protein is CAISAGQGYEQYF. CDR3 nucleotide sequence: TGTGCCATCAGTGCGGGACAGGGCTACGAGCAGTACTTC.